The clone carrying this T cell receptor (beta chain) was seen once. These data come from a study of T cell changes during pregnancy in multiple sclerosis. Deletions cut 4 bases from V and 3 bases from J, with 10 bases between. Germline-derived CDR1 and CDR2 are GTSNPN and SVGIG (reference sequence). The length of the CDR3 is 12 residues. Only in-frame clones appear in the TCRdb table, and some are missing; sequencing was by immunoSEQ multiplex PCR. The data show roughly 49,000 clones, roughly nine tenths seen once. The chain links TRBV30 to TRBJ2-7; maybe TRBD1 (6 bases). The TCR was taken from a female donor in good health, enrolled as a control in a pregnancy study. The sequenced sample was CD4+ T cells from peripheral blood mononuclear cells, obtained in the second trimester of pregnancy. The CDR3 spells CAWKGQNYEQYF. CDR3 in DNA: TGTGCCTGGAAAGGACAGAACTACGAGCAGTACTTC.